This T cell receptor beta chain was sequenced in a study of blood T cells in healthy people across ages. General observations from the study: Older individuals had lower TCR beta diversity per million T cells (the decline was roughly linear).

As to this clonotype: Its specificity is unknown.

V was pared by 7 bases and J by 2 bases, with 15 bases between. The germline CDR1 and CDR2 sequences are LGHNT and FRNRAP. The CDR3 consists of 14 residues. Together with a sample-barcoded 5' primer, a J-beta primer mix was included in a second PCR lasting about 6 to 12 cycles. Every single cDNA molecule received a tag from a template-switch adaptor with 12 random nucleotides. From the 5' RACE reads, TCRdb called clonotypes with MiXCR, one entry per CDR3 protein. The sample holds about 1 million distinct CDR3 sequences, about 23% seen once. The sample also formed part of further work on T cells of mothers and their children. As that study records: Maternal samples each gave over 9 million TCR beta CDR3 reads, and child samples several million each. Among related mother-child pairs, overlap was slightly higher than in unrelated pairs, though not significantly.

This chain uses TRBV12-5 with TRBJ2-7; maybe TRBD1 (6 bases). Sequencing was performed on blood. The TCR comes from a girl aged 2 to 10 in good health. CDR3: CASAPLDRPYEQYF. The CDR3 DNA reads TGTGCTAGTGCTCCGCTGGACAGACCCTACGAGCAGTACTTC.